This T cell receptor (beta chain) derives from a study of CD8 T cells in Susac syndrome. Regarding the study as a whole: The CD4+ T cell repertoires in Susac syndrome were not clonally expanded.

Notes on this clonotype: What it recognizes is unknown.

The authors reverse transcribed roughly 0.5 to 1 ug RNA with random hexamers. MiXCR, applied by TCRdb to the immunoSEQ multiplex PCR reads, yields one record per CDR3 protein. Among 200,000 or so distinct CDR3 sequences, around 95% were seen once, and the ten largest hold around 0.1%. CDR1 and CDR2 (germline): SNHLY, FYNNEI. Deletions cut 7 bases from V and 1 base from J, with 14 bases between. This CDR3 is 14 amino acids long. Fulfillment of recently defined diagnostic criteria for definite or probable disease was shown by the patients with Susac syndrome. The V call is TRBV2, the J call TRBJ2-7; D may be TRBD1 (6 bases). The sample comprised CD4+ T cells from PBMCs. The TCR originated in a human donor with Susac syndrome. The CDR3 here is CASNRIRGSYEQYF. The CDR3 nucleotides are TGTGCCAGCAATAGGATCAGGGGTTCCTACGAGCAGTACTTC.